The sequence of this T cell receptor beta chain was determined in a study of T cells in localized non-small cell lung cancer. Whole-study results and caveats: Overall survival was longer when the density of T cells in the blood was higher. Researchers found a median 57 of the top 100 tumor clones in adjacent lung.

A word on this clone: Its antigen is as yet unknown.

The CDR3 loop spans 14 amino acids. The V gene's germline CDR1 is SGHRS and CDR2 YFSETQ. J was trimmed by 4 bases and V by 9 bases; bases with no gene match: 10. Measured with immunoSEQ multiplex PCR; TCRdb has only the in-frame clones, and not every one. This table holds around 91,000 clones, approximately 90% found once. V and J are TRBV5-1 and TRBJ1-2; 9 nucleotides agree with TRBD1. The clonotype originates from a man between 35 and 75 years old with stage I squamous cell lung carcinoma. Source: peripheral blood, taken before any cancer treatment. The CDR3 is CATSYGQGTYGYTF. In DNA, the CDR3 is TGCGCCACCAGTTACGGACAGGGGACCTATGGCTACACCTTC.